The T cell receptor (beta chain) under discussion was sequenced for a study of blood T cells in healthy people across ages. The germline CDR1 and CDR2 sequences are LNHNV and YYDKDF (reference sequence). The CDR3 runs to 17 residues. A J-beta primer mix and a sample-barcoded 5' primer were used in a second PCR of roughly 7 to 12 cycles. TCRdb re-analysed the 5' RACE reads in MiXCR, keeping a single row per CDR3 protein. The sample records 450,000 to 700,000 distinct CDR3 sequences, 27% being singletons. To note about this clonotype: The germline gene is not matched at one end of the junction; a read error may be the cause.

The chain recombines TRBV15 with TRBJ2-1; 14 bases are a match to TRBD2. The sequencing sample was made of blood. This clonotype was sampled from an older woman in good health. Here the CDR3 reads CATNRAIGTSGGNEQFF. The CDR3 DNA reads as TGTGCCACCAACAGAGCGATAGGGACTAGCGGGGGTAATGAGCAGTTCTTC.